This TCR beta chain was sequenced for a study of identical twins. Study results and limitations: Carriage of fewer insertions was seen in abundant cord blood beta clonotypes, whereas memory repertoires showed none. Its conclusions, products of cross-sectional statistical analysis, did not come from following the same donors.

A note on this clonotype: As yet, its antigen is unknown.

The CDR3 sequence is 14 residues long. Germline V lookup: CDR1 SNHLY, CDR2 FYNNEI. V lost 7 bases to trimming and J lost 4 bases; unmatched junction nucleotides: 8. Every one of the donors was a healthy Caucasian. TCRdb reprocessed the 5' RACE reads with MiXCR, giving one entry per CDR3 protein. The sample carries nearly 900,000 distinct CDR3 sequences, 12% recorded once. These data also featured in a second study, about yellow fever vaccine responses in identical twins.

The TCR comes from a woman aged 18-30 years in good health. The sequenced material came from PBMCs. The J gene is TRBJ2-3, the V gene TRBV2, with TRBD2 identical over 7 bases. In nucleotides, the CDR3 is TGTGCCAGCAAAGCGGGAAGGGGAGCAGATACGCAGTATTTT. Protein sequence: CASKAGRGADTQYF.